Presented here are 18 T cell receptor beta chains from one specimen sequenced in a study of OX40 agonist ivuxolimab in advanced cancers. The library was made by the immunoSEQ multiplex PCR assay. The table was pulled from immuneACCESS by TCRdb, which kept in-frame rearrangements only. Such tables lose some clones; where checked, under half of the loss comes from unresolved V genes, and the rest has no known cause. The sample includes about 50,000 clones, with more than 85% observed a single time. 15% to 20% of the sample rests with the top ten. Sequencing used CD4+ or CD8+ T cells sorted from blood, obtained in a trial of the OX40 agonist ivuxolimab. The receptors were gathered from an adult with an advanced solid tumor such as melanoma, head and neck, liver or kidney cancer.

The chain is built from TRBV7-3 and TRBJ2-1; D gene ambiguous. CDR3 length equals 14 residues. Between the trimmed V and J ends, which lost 5 bases and 4 bases, there was a span of 12 bases. In germline, CDR1 is SGHTA, CDR2 FQGTGA. This CDR3 is CASSPQEGYNEQFF. Written as DNA, the CDR3 is TGTGCCAGCAGCCCTCAAGAAGGATACAATGAGCAGTTCTTC. Full variable domain (outside the CDR3, taken from reference TRBV7-3 and TRBJ2-1): GAGVSQTPSNKVTEKGKYVELRCDPISGHTALYWYRQSLGQGPEFLIYFQGTGAADDSGLPNDRFFAVRPEGSVSTLKIQRTERGDSAVYLCASSPQEGYNEQFFGPGTRLTVL.

V usage is TRBV28 and J usage is TRBJ2-1; D is ambiguous. CDR3 length: 12 amino acids. In germline, CDR1 is MDHEN, CDR2 SYDVKM. The V end was cut by 8 bases, the J end by 12 bases, with 17 bases between. The CDR3 nucleotides are TGTGCCAGCCGCCCCGGGCGGATCGGGCAGTTCTTC. It yields the protein CASRPGRIGQFF.

A single count supports this clone. The chain couples TRBV9 to TRBJ2-7, with TRBD2 matching 10 bases. This CDR3 is 15 amino acids long. Per the germline V gene, CDR1 is SGDLS and CDR2 is YYNGEE. V lost 0 bases to trimming and J lost 4 bases; unmatched junction nucleotides: 4. The CDR3: CASSVAPSGSYEQYF. The CDR3, as DNA: TGTGCCAGCAGCGTAGCCCCTAGCGGGAGTTACGAGCAGTACTTC.

The V call is TRBV10-3, the J call TRBJ1-3, with D unresolved. CDR3 size: 15 residues. CDR1 and CDR2 (germline): ENHRY, SYGVKD. Trimming cost V 8 bases and J 0 bases, with 14 bases left between them. CDR3 coding DNA: TGTGCCATCTCGGACGCCGGGGACTCTGGAAACACCATATATTTT. As protein: CAISDAGDSGNTIYF.

The chain carries TRBV15 and TRBJ2-2; D perhaps matches TRBD2 (5 bases). Germline CDR1 LNHNV, CDR2 YYDKDF (reference sequence). V was pared by 1 base and J by 6 bases, with 15 bases between. The CDR3 totals 16 residues. The CDR3 region has the DNA TGTGCCACCAGCAGAGTACCCCAGAGGGCCGCCGGGGAGCTGTTTTTT. Its protein is CATSRVPQRAAGELFF. Full variable domain (missing parts from reference TRBV15 and TRBJ2-2): DAMVIQNPRYQVTQFGKPVTLSCSQTLNHNVMYWYQQKSSQAPKLLFHYYDKDFNNEADTPDNFQSRRPNTSFCFLDIRSPGLGDTAMYLCATSRVPQRAAGELFFGEGSRLTVL.

The chain employs TRBV7-8 and TRBJ2-1; no definite D call. Deletions cut 2 bases from V and 6 bases from J, with 8 bases between. This CDR3 comprises 13 residues. Per germline, CDR1 SGHVS and CDR2 FQNEAQ. CDR3 in DNA: TGTGCCAGCAGCTTACTTGCGTCCAATGAGCAGTTCTTC. Translated: CASSLLASNEQFF. The entire variable domain, with the rest obtained from reference TRBV7-8 and TRBJ2-1, is as follows: GAGVSQSPRYKVAKRGQDVALRCDPISGHVSLFWYQQALGQGPEFLTYFQNEAQLDKSGLPSDRFFAERPEGSVSTLKIQRTQQEDSAVYLCASSLLASNEQFFGPGTRLTVL.

The chain recombines TRBV28 with TRBJ2-7; 10 bases line up with TRBD2. Germline lookup yields CDR1 MDHEN and CDR2 SYDVKM. The J segment lost 0 bases and the V segment lost 4 bases, leaving 9 bases of the junction unmatched. The CDR3 covers 17 residues. CDR3 amino acids: CASSYRGAGGFSYEQYF. The CDR3 DNA reads as TGTGCCAGCAGTTATAGGGGAGCGGGAGGGTTCTCCTACGAGCAGTACTTC.

The chain carries TRBV4-3 and TRBJ1-3, with D unresolved. V was clipped by 0 bases and J by 4 bases, with 13 bases between them. This CDR3 is built from 16 residues. Per the germline V gene, CDR1 is LGHNA and CDR2 is YSLEER. CDR3 sequence (DNA): TGCGCCAGCAGCCAAGATTCGACGGCCTCCGGAAACACCATATATTTT. This translates into CASSQDSTASGNTIYF.

This clone occurred once. The genes are TRBV7-9 and TRBJ2-7; 7 positions agree with TRBD2. V dropped 1 base and J dropped 2; count of bases not matched to a gene: 14. The CDR3 contains 18 residues. The germline CDR1 and CDR2 sequences are SEHNR and FQNEAQ (reference sequence). This CDR3 reads CASSLGGSLALNAYEQYF. DNA of the CDR3: TGTGCCAGCAGCTTAGGCGGATCACTAGCGCTAAACGCCTACGAGCAGTACTTC. The variable domain in full, completed from reference TRBV7-9 and TRBJ2-7, reads DTGVSQNPRHKITKRGQNVTFRCDPISEHNRLYWYRQTLGQGPEFLTYFQNEAQLEKSRLLSDRFSAERPKGSFSTLEIQRTEQGDSAMYLCASSLGGSLALNAYEQYFGPGTRLTVT.

Comment on this clone: Relative to the germline gene, one junction end is altered; a read error may explain this. This chain joins TRBV4-3 and TRBJ2-5; D tentatively fits TRBD1 or TRBD2 (5 bases each). Germline V gene lookup returns CDR1 LGHNA and CDR2 YSLEER. This CDR3 has 15 amino acids. The CDR3 region has the DNA TGCGCCAGCAGCCGCATCTTTGGGGACCAGGAGACCCAGTACTTC. This codes for CASSRIFGDQETQYF.

This chain joins TRBV5-1 and TRBJ2-7, with 7 bases matching TRBD2. V shed 4 bases, J shed 6 bases, and the junction held 16 bases outside the gene matches. The length of the CDR3 is 16 residues. Germline loops: CDR1 SGHRS, CDR2 YFSETQ. The CDR3 DNA sequence: TGCGCCAGCAGCCCCGGGGAAGGCCTGGGAGGGCGCGAGCAGTACTTC. This translates into CASSPGEGLGGREQYF.

This clone is medium-sized (0.01 to 0.1%) in the sample. This chain uses TRBV13 with TRBJ2-3; 10 positions match TRBD2. This CDR3 spans 14 amino acids. The ends lost 3 bases at V and 10 bases at J; junction bases unmatched: 7. Germline assignment: CDR1 PRHDT and CDR2 FYEKMQ (reference sequence). The CDR3 loop reads CASSFWLAGAAQYF. DNA of the CDR3: TGTGCCAGCAGCTTTTGGCTAGCGGGAGCCGCGCAGTATTTT.

This chain connects TRBV6-6 to TRBJ1-4; possible D gene TRBD1, 5 bases. Germline V lookup: CDR1 MNHNY, CDR2 SVGAGI (reference sequence). Trimming took 2 bases from V and 0 from J, leaving 10 bases between them. The CDR3 extends over 16 amino acids. Written as DNA, the CDR3 is TGTGCCAGCAGTTACCTAGGACAACCAACTAATGAAAAACTGTTTTTT. It is translated as CASSYLGQPTNEKLFF.

The chain uses TRBV27 and TRBJ2-7; D not resolved. The V gene's germline CDR1 is MNHEY and CDR2 SMNVEV (reference sequence). The CDR3 is made up of 14 amino acids. Trimming cost V 5 bases and J 2 bases, with 13 bases left between them. CDR3 nucleotide sequence: TGTGCCAGCAGTACCGGGTTCCAAGCCTACGAGCAGTACTTC. Amino acid sequence: CASSTGFQAYEQYF.

Only a few counts were recorded for this clone. The V gene is TRBV9, the J gene TRBJ2-2; possibly TRBD1 for D (6 bases). The CDR3 loop spans 15 amino acids. Germline CDR1 and CDR2: SGDLS and YYNGEE. The germline V and J ends were trimmed by 4 bases and 5 bases, with 15 bases remaining between them. In DNA, the CDR3 is TGTGCCAGCAGCCCTTCGGGACATTCTACCGGGGAGCTGTTTTTT. Its protein is CASSPSGHSTGELFF. The full variable domain, with the rest looked up from reference TRBV9 and TRBJ2-2, is DSGVTQTPKHLITATGQRVTLRCSPRSGDLSVYWYQQSLDQGLQFLIQYYNGEERAKGNILERFSAQQFPDLHSELNLSSLELGDSALYFCASSPSGHSTGELFFGEGSRLTVL.

The V and J genes are TRBV19 and TRBJ1-2; a weak D match, TRBD1 (6 bases). The CDR3 length is 18 residues. Germline CDR1 LNHDA, CDR2 SQIVND (reference sequence). V lost 3 bases to trimming and J lost 3 bases, with 23 bases between them. The CDR3 DNA sequence: TGTGCCAGTAGTATGGATAACGGTCTTGCAGGGGTCGACTATGGCTACACCTTC. Its translation: CASSMDNGLAGVDYGYTF.

This chain uses TRBV5-6 with TRBJ1-1; maybe TRBD1 (6 bases). V shed 4 bases and J shed 5 bases, with 9 bases lying between them. The germline V gene encodes CDR1 SGHDT and CDR2 YYEEEE. There are 12 residues in the CDR3. CDR3 amino acids: CASSAGQTEAFF. CDR3 nucleotide sequence: TGTGCCAGCAGCGCCGGACAGACTGAAGCTTTCTTT.

This sequence joins TRBV21-1 and TRBJ2-1; the tabulated D call, TRBD2, remains unverified against the DNA. TRBV21-1 has pseudogene status. The CDR3 length is 19 residues. The CDR3 bases are TGTGCCAGCAGCAAAAGGGGTGCGGGACTTCCCGGGACCTACAATGAGCAGTTCTTC. This encodes CASSKRGAGLPGTYNEQFF.